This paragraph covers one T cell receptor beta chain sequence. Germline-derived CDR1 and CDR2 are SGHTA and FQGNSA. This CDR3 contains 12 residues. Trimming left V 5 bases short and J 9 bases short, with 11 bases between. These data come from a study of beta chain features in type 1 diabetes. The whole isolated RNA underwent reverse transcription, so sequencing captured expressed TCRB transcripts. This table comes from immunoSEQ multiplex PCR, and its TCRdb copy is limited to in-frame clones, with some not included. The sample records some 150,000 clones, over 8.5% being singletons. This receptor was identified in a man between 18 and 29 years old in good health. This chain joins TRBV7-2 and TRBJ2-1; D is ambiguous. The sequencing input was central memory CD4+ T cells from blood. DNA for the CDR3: TGTGCCAGCAGCCTCGCGTGGGTTGAGCAGTTCTTC. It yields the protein CASSLAWVEQFF.